This TCR beta chain was documented in a study of blood T cell repertoires in COVID-19. At the level of the study: Acute and convalescent COVID-19 samples came from the United States, Italy and Spain. Nucleic acid was either cDNA or gDNA, and it came from T cells, B-cell-depleted T cells, or PBMCs.

CDR1 and CDR2 from the germline V gene are WNHNN and SYGVQD (reference sequence). The J segment lost 3 bases and the V segment lost 6 bases, leaving 2 bases of the junction unmatched. The CDR3 spans 13 residues. Original handling: The assay estimated nucleated cells by amplifying reference gene primers. Sequencing was performed with immunoSEQ multiplex PCR; in TCRdb, only in-frame clones are kept and a portion is missing. V, J and clone size are taken as reported in that table, and D and trimming were inferred from the DNA itself. Here the sample spans under 60,000 clones, 82% being singletons. The material sequenced was peripheral blood. J is TRBJ2-1 and V is TRBV10-1, with 7 nucleotides matching TRBD1. The clonotype was recovered from a man aged 35 to 55 with acute or convalescent COVID-19. CDR3 loop: CASSRDSYNEQFF. CDR3 bases: TGCGCCAGCAGCCGGGACAGCTACAATGAGCAGTTCTTC.